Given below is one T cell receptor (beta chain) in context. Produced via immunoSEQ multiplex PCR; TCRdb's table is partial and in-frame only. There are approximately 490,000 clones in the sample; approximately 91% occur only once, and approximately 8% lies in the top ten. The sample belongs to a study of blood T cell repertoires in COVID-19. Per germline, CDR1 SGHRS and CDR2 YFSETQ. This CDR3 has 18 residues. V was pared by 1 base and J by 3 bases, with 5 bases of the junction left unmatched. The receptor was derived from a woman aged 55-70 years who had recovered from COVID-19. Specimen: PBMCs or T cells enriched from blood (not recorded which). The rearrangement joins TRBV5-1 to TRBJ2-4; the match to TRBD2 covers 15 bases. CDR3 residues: CASSLWTSGGADKNIQYF. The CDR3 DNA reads TGCGCCAGCAGCTTGTGGACTAGCGGGGGGGCCGACAAAAACATTCAGTACTTC.